The rows below give T cell receptor beta chains drawn from one sample of a study of blood T cells in healthy people across ages. TCRdb processed the 5' RACE reads anew with MiXCR; each CDR3 protein has one entry. The table has about 1.6 million distinct CDR3 sequences, approximately 32% seen once. The specimen sequenced was blood. The source of these receptors is a young woman in good health. Each CDR3 is given with its conserved first and last residue. Fields, in order: J gene, clone size, D gene, V gene, CDR3 DNA, CDR3 protein. A D gene is named only where the DNA matches it firmly. Clone size is shown for a subset of rows, as once, few, many or a class of expanded clone.

j_gene: TRBJ2-7; abundance: .; d_gene: TRBD1; v_gene: TRBV10-3; CDR3nt: TGTGCCATCAGACCGGGACAGGGCATATCCTACGAGCAGTACTTC; CDR3aa: CAIRPGQGISYEQYF
j_gene: TRBJ2-3; abundance: .; d_gene: .; v_gene: TRBV11-3; CDR3nt: TGTGCCAGCAGCTTAGGGTGGGGCACAGATACGCCGTATTTT; CDR3aa: CASSLGWGTDTPYF
j_gene: TRBJ2-7; abundance: .; d_gene: .; v_gene: TRBV5-1; CDR3nt: TGCGCCAGCAGCGTGGAAGGACAGGGAGGGCCCTACGAGCAGTACTTC; CDR3aa: CASSVEGQGGPYEQYF
j_gene: TRBJ1-5; abundance: .; d_gene: TRBD1; v_gene: TRBV6-6; CDR3nt: TGTGCCAGCAGTTACGCGGACAGGGGGAATCAGCCCCAGCATTTT; CDR3aa: CASSYADRGNQPQHF
j_gene: TRBJ1-4; abundance: .; d_gene: TRBD1; v_gene: TRBV20-1; CDR3nt: TGCAGTGCAAGAGACAGGGCTCTGCAGGAAAAACTGTTTTTT; CDR3aa: CSARDRALQEKLFF
j_gene: TRBJ2-7; abundance: .; d_gene: TRBD1; v_gene: TRBV27; CDR3nt: TGTGCCAGCAAGGTACGGGACAGTCACTACGAGCAGTACTTC; CDR3aa: CASKVRDSHYEQYF
j_gene: TRBJ1-1; abundance: .; d_gene: .; v_gene: TRBV29-1; CDR3nt: TGCAGCCCCGGGGTCCAGGACACTGAAGCTTTCTTT; CDR3aa: CSPGVQDTEAFF
j_gene: TRBJ1-4; abundance: many; d_gene: TRBD1; v_gene: TRBV7-9; CDR3nt: TGCGCCAGCAGCTTTGGACAGGGCGGCGAAAAACTGTTTTTT; CDR3aa: CASSFGQGGEKLFF
j_gene: TRBJ2-5; abundance: few; d_gene: .; v_gene: TRBV9; CDR3nt: TGTGCCAGCAGCGTAGCCGTTCAACAAGAGACCCAGTACTTC; CDR3aa: CASSVAVQQETQYF
j_gene: TRBJ2-3; abundance: .; d_gene: TRBD2; v_gene: TRBV11-2; CDR3nt: TGTGCCAGCAGCTACACGCCGGGGACTAGCGGGAGGACGCAGTATTTT; CDR3aa: CASSYTPGTSGRTQYF
j_gene: TRBJ1-4; abundance: .; d_gene: .; v_gene: TRBV29-1; CDR3nt: TGCAGCGTTGAAAGAGGAGAAAAACTGTTTTTT; CDR3aa: CSVERGEKLFF
j_gene: TRBJ2-3; abundance: .; d_gene: TRBD2; v_gene: TRBV27; CDR3nt: TGTGCCGGCAGTTATTCAGCGGGGGCGAGCACAGATACGCAGTATTTT; CDR3aa: CAGSYSAGASTDTQYF
j_gene: TRBJ2-5; abundance: .; d_gene: .; v_gene: TRBV20-1; CDR3nt: TGCAGCCAACGACCAGGGTACCAAGAGACCCAGTACTTC; CDR3aa: CSQRPGYQETQYF
j_gene: TRBJ1-1; abundance: few; d_gene: .; v_gene: TRBV20-1; CDR3nt: TGCAGTGCTAGCCCGGGAAATCCCTTTGGAACTGAAGCTTTCTTT; CDR3aa: CSASPGNPFGTEAFF
j_gene: TRBJ1-1; abundance: .; d_gene: .; v_gene: TRBV2; CDR3nt: TGTGCCAGCAGTGCGACAGGACAGAGTGAAGCTTTCTTT; CDR3aa: CASSATGQSEAFF
j_gene: TRBJ2-1; abundance: .; d_gene: TRBD2; v_gene: TRBV12-3/TRBV12-4; CDR3nt: TGTGCCAGCAGTCAACGTAGCGGGGGGGCCAATGAGCAGTTCTTC; CDR3aa: CASSQRSGGANEQFF
j_gene: TRBJ1-1; abundance: .; d_gene: .; v_gene: TRBV10-3; CDR3nt: TGTGCCATCAGTGAAGGGGAGGCGGGGAACACTGAAGCTTTCTTT; CDR3aa: CAISEGEAGNTEAFF
j_gene: TRBJ2-3; abundance: .; d_gene: TRBD2; v_gene: TRBV9; CDR3nt: TGTGCCAGCAGCCCGAGCGGGGGGGGACGGAGCACAGATACGCAGTATTTT; CDR3aa: CASSPSGGGRSTDTQYF
j_gene: TRBJ2-7; abundance: many; d_gene: .; v_gene: TRBV5-1; CDR3nt: TGTGCCAGCAGCTTAGTGAACTACGAGCAGTACTTC; CDR3aa: CASSLVNYEQYF
j_gene: TRBJ1-2; abundance: .; d_gene: TRBD1; v_gene: TRBV6-2/TRBV6-3; CDR3nt: TGTGCCAGCAGTTCTTCTCTTCGGGACAGGGGCCATGGCTACACCTTC; CDR3aa: CASSSSLRDRGHGYTF
j_gene: TRBJ2-1; abundance: once; d_gene: TRBD2; v_gene: TRBV29-1; CDR3nt: TGCAGCGTTGGCCGGACTAGCGGGGGGGGATACAATGAGCAGTTCTTC; CDR3aa: CSVGRTSGGGYNEQFF
j_gene: TRBJ2-1; abundance: few; d_gene: .; v_gene: TRBV15; CDR3nt: TGTGCCACCAGCAGAACGAGCGGGAATGAGCAGTTCTTC; CDR3aa: CATSRTSGNEQFF
j_gene: TRBJ2-1; abundance: few; d_gene: TRBD2; v_gene: TRBV20-1; CDR3nt: TGCAGTGCTATGGGACTAGCGGGACCCTACAATGAGCAGTTCTTC; CDR3aa: CSAMGLAGPYNEQFF
j_gene: TRBJ1-5; abundance: .; d_gene: .; v_gene: TRBV4-1; CDR3nt: TGCGCCAGCAGCCTTCGCATCATTAATCAGCCCCAGCATTTT; CDR3aa: CASSLRIINQPQHF
j_gene: TRBJ2-3; abundance: .; d_gene: .; v_gene: TRBV9; CDR3nt: TGTGCCAGCAGCTCTCGGGGTTTGTCTGCAGATACGCAGTATTTT; CDR3aa: CASSSRGLSADTQYF
j_gene: TRBJ2-1; abundance: few; d_gene: TRBD2; v_gene: TRBV14; CDR3nt: TGTGCCAGCAGCCAAGAAGTCGGACTAGGGTTAAATGAGCAGTTCTTC; CDR3aa: CASSQEVGLGLNEQFF
j_gene: TRBJ1-1; abundance: few; d_gene: .; v_gene: TRBV4-1; CDR3nt: TGCGCCAGCAGCCAAGACCTGGTGAGAATTGTGGCTTTCTTT; CDR3aa: CASSQDLVRIVAFF
j_gene: TRBJ2-1; abundance: .; d_gene: TRBD2; v_gene: TRBV10-1; CDR3nt: TGCGCCAGCAGTCGTTTGCGGGGGGGCCACAATGAGCAGTTCTTC; CDR3aa: CASSRLRGGHNEQFF
j_gene: TRBJ2-5; abundance: few; d_gene: .; v_gene: TRBV12-3/TRBV12-4; CDR3nt: TGTGCCAGCACCATCGGACTAACCGCACTCCCGCAGTACTTC; CDR3aa: CASTIGLTALPQYF
j_gene: TRBJ2-1; abundance: .; d_gene: TRBD2; v_gene: TRBV30; CDR3nt: TGTGCCCGGGCGGGGGGGACCTCCTACAATGAGCAGTTCTTC; CDR3aa: CARAGGTSYNEQFF
j_gene: TRBJ2-7; abundance: few; d_gene: .; v_gene: TRBV7-2; CDR3nt: TGTGCCAGCAGCTTCCCGGGGTCGCCCTCCTACGAGCAGTACTTC; CDR3aa: CASSFPGSPSYEQYF
j_gene: TRBJ2-1; abundance: .; d_gene: .; v_gene: TRBV28; CDR3nt: TGTGCCAGCAGCCTGAGGGGGACTAACAATGAGCAGTTCTTC; CDR3aa: CASSLRGTNNEQFF
j_gene: TRBJ1-2; abundance: few; d_gene: .; v_gene: TRBV15; CDR3nt: TGTGCCACCAGCAGAGCTCTATCAGCAATTTATGGCTACACCTTC; CDR3aa: CATSRALSAIYGYTF
j_gene: TRBJ1-2; abundance: many; d_gene: .; v_gene: TRBV4-1; CDR3nt: TGCGCCAGCAGCCAAGCCTCCGGGGGTCCCCTCTATGGCTACACCTTC; CDR3aa: CASSQASGGPLYGYTF
j_gene: TRBJ1-2; abundance: .; d_gene: .; v_gene: TRBV12-3/TRBV12-4; CDR3nt: TGTGCCAGCAGCTTTGACAGCCCCTGGGGCTACACCTTC; CDR3aa: CASSFDSPWGYTF
j_gene: TRBJ2-7; abundance: .; d_gene: .; v_gene: TRBV20-1; CDR3nt: TGCAGTGCTAGAGGGGCCAGGGTGTCCTACAATGAGCAGTACTTC; CDR3aa: CSARGARVSYNEQYF
j_gene: TRBJ2-7; abundance: many; d_gene: .; v_gene: TRBV4-1; CDR3nt: TGCGCCAGCAGCCAAGAATCAGAACTCTCCTACGAGCAGTACTTC; CDR3aa: CASSQESELSYEQYF
j_gene: TRBJ1-5; abundance: .; d_gene: .; v_gene: TRBV29-1; CDR3nt: TGCAGCGTTGGGGATCAGCCCCAGCATTTT; CDR3aa: CSVGDQPQHF
j_gene: TRBJ2-1; abundance: .; d_gene: TRBD2; v_gene: TRBV30; CDR3nt: TGTGCCTGGAGCGGACTAGCGGTTGAGCAGTTCTTC; CDR3aa: CAWSGLAVEQFF
j_gene: TRBJ2-1; abundance: few; d_gene: .; v_gene: TRBV20-1; CDR3nt: TGCAGTGCTAGAGACTTAGCGGACCAATACTACTACAATGAGCAGTTCTTC; CDR3aa: CSARDLADQYYYNEQFF
j_gene: TRBJ2-3; abundance: few; d_gene: .; v_gene: TRBV20-1; CDR3nt: TGCAGTGCTAGATCTTTGCTCACAGATACGCAGTATTTT; CDR3aa: CSARSLLTDTQYF
j_gene: TRBJ2-5; abundance: .; d_gene: TRBD2; v_gene: TRBV20-1; CDR3nt: TGCAGTGCTAGAGATTTCCGGACTAGCGCGGAGACCCAGTACTTC; CDR3aa: CSARDFRTSAETQYF
j_gene: TRBJ2-7; abundance: .; d_gene: TRBD2; v_gene: TRBV20-1; CDR3nt: TGCAGTGCCGGGGACTACTACGAGCAGTACTTC; CDR3aa: CSAGDYYEQYF
j_gene: TRBJ1-2; abundance: .; d_gene: .; v_gene: TRBV20-1; CDR3nt: TGCGGTGCTAGAGTGACAGTTGGGGACTATGGCTACACCTTC; CDR3aa: CGARVTVGDYGYTF
j_gene: TRBJ2-1; abundance: few; d_gene: TRBD2; v_gene: TRBV20-1; CDR3nt: TGCGGGGCGAGGACTAGGCGCGGCGATGAGCAGTTCTTC; CDR3aa: CGARTRRGDEQFF
j_gene: TRBJ1-2; abundance: .; d_gene: .; v_gene: TRBV12-3/TRBV12-4; CDR3nt: TGTGCCAGCAGGATACAGGTTAACTATGGCTACACCTTC; CDR3aa: CASRIQVNYGYTF
j_gene: TRBJ1-5; abundance: few; d_gene: .; v_gene: TRBV7-2; CDR3nt: TGTGCCAGCAGCTTAGGGAGGAACGGGCAGCCCCAGCATTTT; CDR3aa: CASSLGRNGQPQHF
j_gene: TRBJ2-5; abundance: .; d_gene: .; v_gene: TRBV11-2; CDR3nt: TGTGCCAGCAACTTAGAACCGACGAAAGAGACCCAGTACTTC; CDR3aa: CASNLEPTKETQYF
j_gene: TRBJ1-1; abundance: .; d_gene: TRBD1; v_gene: TRBV20-1; CDR3nt: TGCAGTGCAATTACAGGGGTGGGTGAAGCTTTCTTT; CDR3aa: CSAITGVGEAFF
j_gene: TRBJ2-7; abundance: .; d_gene: TRBD1; v_gene: TRBV9; CDR3nt: TGTGCCAGCAGCAACCACGGGACAGGTTACGAGCAGTACTTC; CDR3aa: CASSNHGTGYEQYF
j_gene: TRBJ2-3; abundance: .; d_gene: .; v_gene: TRBV20-1; CDR3nt: TGCAGTGCTAGGATAGGCGGCCCAGATACGCAGTATTTT; CDR3aa: CSARIGGPDTQYF
j_gene: TRBJ1-1; abundance: .; d_gene: .; v_gene: TRBV5-5; CDR3nt: TGTGCCAGCAGCATTCGGACAGAGTTGAACACTGAAGCTTTCTTT; CDR3aa: CASSIRTELNTEAFF
j_gene: TRBJ1-5; abundance: many; d_gene: TRBD1; v_gene: TRBV3-1; CDR3nt: TGTGCCAGCAGCGGGACAGTTAGCAATCAGCCCCAGCATTTT; CDR3aa: CASSGTVSNQPQHF
j_gene: TRBJ1-5; abundance: once; d_gene: .; v_gene: TRBV20-1; CDR3nt: TGCAGTGCTAGTGAAGACGGAAGCAATCAGCCCCAGCATTTT; CDR3aa: CSASEDGSNQPQHF
j_gene: TRBJ2-3; abundance: few; d_gene: .; v_gene: TRBV20-1; CDR3nt: TGCAGTCTCGGGGACGCAGATACGCAGTATTTT; CDR3aa: CSLGDADTQYF